This T cell receptor beta chain stems from a study of cytomegalovirus exposure and HLA in healthy donors. The study ran its PCR with 60 Vbeta and 13 Jbeta primers. Sequencing was performed with immunoSEQ multiplex PCR; in TCRdb, only in-frame clones are kept and a portion is missing. The sample table includes about 110,000 clones. This clonotype originated in a man aged 35 to 55 in good health and CMV-seropositive. Sample: PBMCs.

The CDR3 loop is CASSKAGEDTQYF. DNA of the CDR3: TGTGCCAGCAGCAAGGCCGGAGAGGATACGCAGTATTTT. The V gene is TRBV7-2, the J gene TRBJ2-3; D remains unclear. CDR1 SGHTA and CDR2 FQGNSA come from the germline V gene. With 5 bases removed from V and 6 bases from J, the gap between germline ends came to 12 bases. The CDR3 has 13 amino acids.